This TCR beta chain was obtained from a study of blood T cells in healthy people across ages. Overall study results and limits: Higher diversity, along with more naive CD4+ cells, distinguished long-lived donors from aged donors.

It was with a sample-barcoded 5' primer and a J-beta primer mix that a second PCR of roughly 6 to 12 cycles was run. MiXCR, run by TCRdb on the 5' RACE reads, gives a single entry per CDR3 protein. Of over 750,000 distinct CDR3 sequences in the sample, around a quarter were seen once. Regarding this clonotype: The antigen remains undetermined.

V dropped 3 bases and J dropped 3; count of bases not matched to a gene: 4. This CDR3 spans 14 amino acids. These records were also assigned to another study, of T cells of mothers and their children. That source reports: Slightly higher overlap, not significant, was seen in related mother-child pairs than in unrelated pairs.

Sequenced sample: blood. The sequence came from a boy younger than 18 in good health. The chain combines TRBV12-3 or TRBV12-4 with TRBJ2-7; TRBD1 agrees at 8 bases. As DNA, the CDR3 is TGTGCCAGCAGTTTGGACAGGGTAGTCTACGAGCAGTACTTC. This encodes CASSLDRVVYEQYF.